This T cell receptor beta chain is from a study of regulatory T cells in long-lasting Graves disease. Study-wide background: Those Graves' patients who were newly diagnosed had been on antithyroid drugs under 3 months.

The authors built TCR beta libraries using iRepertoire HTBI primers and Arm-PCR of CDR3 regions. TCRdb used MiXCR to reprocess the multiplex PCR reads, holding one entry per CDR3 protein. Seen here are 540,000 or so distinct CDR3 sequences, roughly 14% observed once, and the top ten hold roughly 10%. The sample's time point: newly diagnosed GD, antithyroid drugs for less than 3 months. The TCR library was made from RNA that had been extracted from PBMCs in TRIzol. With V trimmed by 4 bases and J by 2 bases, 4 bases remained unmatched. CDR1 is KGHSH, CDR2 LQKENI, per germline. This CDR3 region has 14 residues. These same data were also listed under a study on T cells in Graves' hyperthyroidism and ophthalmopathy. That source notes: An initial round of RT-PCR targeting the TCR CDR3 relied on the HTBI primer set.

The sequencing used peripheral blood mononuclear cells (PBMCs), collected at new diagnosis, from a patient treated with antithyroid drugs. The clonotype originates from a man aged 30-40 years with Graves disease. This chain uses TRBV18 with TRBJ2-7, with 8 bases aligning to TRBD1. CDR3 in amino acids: CASSRATGAYEQYF. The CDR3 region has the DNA TGTGCCAGCTCACGTGCGACAGGGGCCTACGAGCAGTACTTC.